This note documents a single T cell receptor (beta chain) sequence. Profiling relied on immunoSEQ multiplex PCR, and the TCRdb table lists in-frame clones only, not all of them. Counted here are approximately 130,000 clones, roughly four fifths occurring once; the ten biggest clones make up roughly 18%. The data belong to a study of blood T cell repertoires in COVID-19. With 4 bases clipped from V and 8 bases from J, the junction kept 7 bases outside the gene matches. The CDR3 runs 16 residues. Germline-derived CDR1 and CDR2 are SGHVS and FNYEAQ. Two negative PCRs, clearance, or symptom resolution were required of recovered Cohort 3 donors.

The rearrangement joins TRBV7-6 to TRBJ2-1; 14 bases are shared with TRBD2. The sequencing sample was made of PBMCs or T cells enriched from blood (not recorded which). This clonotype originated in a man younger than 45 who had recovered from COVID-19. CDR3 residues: CASSSSGTSGGHEQFF. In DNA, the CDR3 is TGTGCCAGCAGCTCGTCAGGGACTAGCGGGGGACATGAGCAGTTCTTC.